This T cell receptor beta chain was retrieved from a study of vaccination effects on CD4 cells after COVID-19. V lost 5 bases and J 3 bases, leaving 10 bases between the germline ends. The germline V gene has CDR1 MNHEY and CDR2 SVGAGI. This CDR3 contains 13 residues. This clone was seen only a few times. Its antigen is undetermined. General observations from the study: Convalescent patients numbered few in the study; early post-infection timepoints were missing entirely. Marked clonal contraction was seen in infection- and vaccine-induced clones late after vaccination.

Only in-frame clones appear in the TCRdb table, and some are missing; sequencing was by immunoSEQ multiplex PCR. The data contain about 32,000 clones, approximately 75% of them singletons. Sequencing followed a ViraFEST assay step that expanded antigen-specific CD4+ T cells with viral peptide pools. It was after approximately 11 days of culture that CD4+ T cells were isolated. The participants, recipients of two vaccine doses, got either BNT162b2 or mRNA-1273. The TCR sequence derives from a human donor who received a COVID-19 vaccine. The V gene is TRBV6-5, the J gene TRBJ1-2, with a possible D match to TRBD1 (5 bases). The material was CD4+ T cells from PBMCs cultured with HCoV-229E spike peptides, obtained after COVID-19 vaccination. CDR3 in DNA: TGTGCCAGCAGTCCCAGCAGGGACTATGGCTACACCTTC. Translated, it gives CASSPSRDYGYTF.